Below, one T cell receptor (beta chain) is given with its context. The data are from a study of blood T cell repertoires in COVID-19. Repertoires were generated with immunoSEQ multiplex PCR, while TCRdb's copy carries only in-frame clones and drops some. This sample has some 170,000 clones, with approximately 84% found just once. The CDR3 consists of 16 residues. CDR1 and CDR2 (germline): LGHNA, YSLEER. V dropped 4 bases and J dropped 0; count of bases not matched to a gene: 8. The J gene is TRBJ1-1, the V gene TRBV4-3; 7 bases agree with TRBD1. The origin of this receptor is a human donor with acute COVID-19. The donor label of this sample is uncertain. Sequencing was performed on PBMCs or T cells enriched from blood (not recorded which). The CDR3 DNA sequence: TGCGCCAGCAGCCTAGGGGGCGCGGGGATGAACACTGAAGCTTTCTTT. It encodes CASSLGGAGMNTEAFF.